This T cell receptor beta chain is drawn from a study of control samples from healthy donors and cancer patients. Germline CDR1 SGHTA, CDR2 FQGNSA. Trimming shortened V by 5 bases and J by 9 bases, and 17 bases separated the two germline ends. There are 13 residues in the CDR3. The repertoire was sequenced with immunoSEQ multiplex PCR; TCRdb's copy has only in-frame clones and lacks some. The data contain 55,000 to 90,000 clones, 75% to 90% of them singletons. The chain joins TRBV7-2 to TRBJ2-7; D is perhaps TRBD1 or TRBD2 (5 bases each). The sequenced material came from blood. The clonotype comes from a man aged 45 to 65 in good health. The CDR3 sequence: CASSQGPGRVQYF. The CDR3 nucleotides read TGTGCCAGCAGCCAGGGACCCGGGCGGGTGCAGTACTTC.